A selection of T cell receptor beta chains follows, all from one sample in a study of shared clonotypes between healthy human individuals. Sequencing was performed with immunoSEQ multiplex PCR; in TCRdb, only in-frame clones are kept and a portion is missing. The sample yields roughly 2.5 million clones, over 85% seen once. Sequences were obtained from naive CD4+ T cells sorted from blood. Receptor source: a man aged 18 to 29 in good health. CDR3s include the opening cysteine and the closing phenylalanine or tryptophan. D genes are given only for firm matches. Rows give clone size only sometimes, using once, few, many, or a class for an expanded clone.

j_call	d_call	clone_size	v_call	cdr3_nt	cdr3_aa
TRBJ2-5	NA	NA	TRBV28	TGTGCCAGCAGTTTTGCCCGGGAGACCCAGTACTTC	CASSFARETQYF
TRBJ2-5	NA	NA	TRBV4-1	TGCGCCAGCAGCCTCCCCAGCGGGGAGACCCAGTACTTC	CASSLPSGETQYF
TRBJ2-1	NA	NA	TRBV7-8	TGTGCCAGCAGCTTGACGGGAGTTCAAGGCAATGAGCAGTTCTTC	CASSLTGVQGNEQFF
TRBJ1-5	NA	NA	TRBV28	TGTGCCAGCAGTAAACCGACAGCCCGACGAGGACCTTATAGCAATCAGCCCCAGCATTTT	CASSKPTARRGPYSNQPQHF
TRBJ1-3	NA	NA	TRBV6-6	TGTGCCAGCAGTTACCCCCTCTCTGGAAACACCATATATTTT	CASSYPLSGNTIYF
TRBJ2-5	TRBD2	NA	TRBV6-5	TGTGCCAGCAGTTACTCGGGACTAGCGGGCCAAGAGACCCAGTACTTC	CASSYSGLAGQETQYF
TRBJ1-5	TRBD1	NA	TRBV7-6	TGTGCCAGCAGCCCCCGGGACGGACAGGGGGCTGATCAGCCCCAGCATTTT	CASSPRDGQGADQPQHF
TRBJ1-3	NA	few	TRBV7-9	TGTGCCAGCAGCCTTCAGGGAAACACCATATATTTT	CASSLQGNTIYF
TRBJ1-4	NA	NA	TRBV10-2	TGCGCCAGCAGTGAGGCTAGGGGCAGCGGATATGAAAAACTGTTTTTT	CASSEARGSGYEKLFF
TRBJ1-1	NA	NA	TRBV5-1	TGCGCCAGCAGCACGAGACTCAAGGATGCTGAAGCTTTCTTT	CASSTRLKDAEAFF
TRBJ2-1	NA	NA	TRBV7-2	TGTGCCAGCAGCTTAGTGGTTAGCGGTAACGAGCAGTTCTTC	CASSLVVSGNEQFF
TRBJ1-6	TRBD1	NA	TRBV18	TGTGCCAGCTCACCCGGGACAGGGGCCTCACCCCTCCACTTT	CASSPGTGASPLHF
TRBJ2-2	TRBD2	NA	TRBV18	TGTGCCAGCTCACCATATCGATCTTTGGGGACTAGCGGGACCTCCATGAACACCGGGGAGCTGTTTTTT	CASSPYRSLGTSGTSMNTGELFF
TRBJ2-5	TRBD2	NA	TRBV5-1	TGCGCCAGCGCGAGGGTAGCGGGGGGCCGGGGAGAGCAGTACTTC	CASARVAGGRGEQYF